Following are 22 T cell receptor beta chains from one sample sequenced in a study of radiation and T cells in renal cell carcinoma. Stated time point: blood 4 weeks post-SBRT, at nephrectomy. As for treatment: 15 Gy SBRT to primary tumor, nephrectomy 4 weeks later. Sequencing was performed with immunoSEQ multiplex PCR; in TCRdb, only in-frame clones are kept and a portion is missing. The data hold some 30,000 clones, with approximately 84% observed a single time. The sample here was blood, taken from a patient whose treatment included radiotherapy and nephrectomy. These receptors came from a man aged 55 to 70 with renal cell carcinoma.

To note about this clone: A read error may produce the germline difference seen at one junction end. The J gene is TRBJ2-5, the V gene TRBV5-1, with 11 bases aligning to TRBD2. From germline, CDR1 is SGHRS and CDR2 YFSETQ. The CDR3 runs to 17 residues. As DNA, the CDR3 is TGCGCCAGCAGATTGGAGGGTAGCGGGAGGGCTGGGGAGACCCAGTACTTC. It translates to CASRLEGSGRAGETQYF.

The rearrangement joins TRBV28 to TRBJ1-2; the match to TRBD1 covers 9 bases. Unmatched junction bases numbered 15, after V lost 5 bases and J lost 8 bases. The germline V gene encodes CDR1 MDHEN and CDR2 SYDVKM. This CDR3 comprises 16 residues. The CDR3 here is CASSLPGETGGSGYTF. CDR3 DNA sequence: TGTGCCAGCAGTCTTCCGGGAGAAACAGGGGGCAGCGGCTACACCTTC.

The chain has TRBV19 and TRBJ2-4, with D possibly being TRBD2 (5 bases). The CDR3 totals 16 residues. V was clipped by 5 bases and J by 1 base, with 15 bases between them. Looked up from germline, CDR1 is LNHDA and CDR2 is SQIVND (reference sequence). The CDR3 region has the DNA TGTGCCAGTAGTTCTGGACTTCAGCGGGCCAAAAACATTCAGTACTTC. Translating it yields CASSSGLQRAKNIQYF.

The V call is TRBV28, the J call TRBJ2-7; possibly TRBD2 for D (5 bases). Per the germline V gene, CDR1 is MDHEN and CDR2 is SYDVKM. There are 12 residues in the CDR3. The V end lost 5 bases, the J end lost 6 bases, and 11 bases lay between the germline ends. The CDR3 loop is CASSPPGSEQYF. As DNA, the CDR3 is TGTGCCAGCAGTCCACCGGGGAGCGAGCAGTACTTC.

This clone has a single count. The chain is built from TRBV27 and TRBJ2-5; D perhaps matches TRBD2 (5 bases). V was trimmed by 7 bases and J by 7 bases, leaving 13 bases between them. CDR1 and CDR2 from the germline V gene are MNHEY and SMNVEV (reference sequence). The CDR3 covers 12 residues. CDR3 residues: CASKPLGGTQYF. CDR3 nucleotides: TGTGCCAGCAAACCACTAGGAGGGACCCAGTACTTC.

The chain uses TRBV30 and TRBJ1-2; D call uncertain. Trimming removed 3 bases at V and 8 bases at J, with 13 bases between. The length of the CDR3 is 12 residues. In germline, CDR1 is GTSNPN, CDR2 SVGIG (reference sequence). The CDR3 protein is CAWSQRLGGYTF. The CDR3 nucleotides read TGTGCCTGGAGCCAACGGCTGGGGGGCTACACCTTC. The variable domain in full, with the rest retrieved from reference TRBV30 and TRBJ1-2, is SQTIHQWPATLVQPVGSPLSLECTVEGTSNPNLYWYRQAAGRGLQLLFYSVGIGQISSEVPQNLSASRPQDRQFILSSKKLLLSDSGFYLCAWSQRLGGYTFGSGTRLTVV.

V gene TRBV5-1 combines with J gene TRBJ2-1; a weak D match, TRBD2 (6 bases). V lost 0 bases, J lost 2 bases, and 9 bases lay in between. This CDR3 region has 15 residues. Per the germline V gene, CDR1 is SGHRS and CDR2 is YFSETQ. CDR3 sequence reads: CASSLGGATYNEQFF. CDR3 nucleotides: TGCGCCAGCAGCTTGGGCGGGGCCACCTACAATGAGCAGTTCTTC.

The CDR3 reads CASSPNPSALHF. DNA of the CDR3: TGTGCCAGCAGTCCGAACCCATCGGCCCTCCACTTT. The chain employs TRBV27 and TRBJ1-6; D gene unclear. This CDR3 region has 12 residues. Per germline, CDR1 MNHEY and CDR2 SMNVEV (reference sequence). Trimming pared 5 bases from V and 14 bases from J, leaving 13 bases between.

The V call is TRBV7-9, the J call TRBJ2-7, with a weak D call TRBD2 (6 bases). The CDR3 is 11 amino acids. Germline values: CDR1 SEHNR, CDR2 FQNEAQ (reference sequence). V gave up 11 bases and J gave up 1 base, with 9 bases separating them. In DNA form, the CDR3 reads TGTGCCGGCGGGGATTCCTACGAGCAGTACTTC. Encoded protein: CAGGDSYEQYF.

The chain uses TRBV10-3 and TRBJ2-3, with D possibly being TRBD1 (5 bases). Germline V lookup: CDR1 ENHRY, CDR2 SYGVKD. The ends were cut back, 5 bases at V and 0 bases at J, with 12 bases in the middle. CDR3 size: 15 residues. CDR3 in DNA: TGTGCCATCAGTCGAGACAGTTCTAGCACAGATACGCAGTATTTT. It translates to CAISRDSSSTDTQYF.

The chain carries TRBV4-3 and TRBJ1-1, with D possibly matching TRBD1 (6 bases). Trimming removed 3 bases at V and 9 bases at J, with 17 bases between. CDR1 LGHNA and CDR2 YSLEER come from the germline V gene. The CDR3 runs 14 residues. Written as DNA, the CDR3 is TGCGCCAGCAGCCAGGGCCGCCGGGACACCCAAGCTTTCTTT. It yields the protein CASSQGRRDTQAFF.

The J gene is TRBJ1-1, the V gene TRBV14, with 10 bases identical to TRBD1. CDR1 and CDR2 (germline): SGHDN, FVKESK. The ends lost 5 bases at V and 3 bases at J; junction bases unmatched: 6. CDR3 length equals 15 residues. The chain's CDR3 is CASSVRTGGDTEAFF. The CDR3 region has the DNA TGTGCCAGCAGCGTCCGGACAGGGGGGGACACTGAAGCTTTCTTT.

The CDR3 nucleotides are TGTGCCAGCAGCCTGGACGGATCCTACGAGCAGTACTTC. Translation gives CASSLDGSYEQYF. The chain employs TRBV5-6 and TRBJ2-7; unclear D gene. CDR3 length: 13 amino acids. The V end was cut by 4 bases, the J end by 1 base, with 9 bases between. In germline, CDR1 is SGHDT, CDR2 YYEEEE.

This clone came up a few times. V is TRBV19 and J is TRBJ1-1; possible D gene TRBD1, 6 bases. This CDR3 spans 13 amino acids. Germline CDR1 reads LNHDA; CDR2 reads SQIVND (reference sequence). V lost 5 bases to trimming and J lost 1 base, with 8 bases between them. The CDR3 is CASSYRENTEAFF. For the CDR3, the DNA is TGTGCCAGTAGTTACAGGGAGAACACTGAAGCTTTCTTT.

V gene TRBV4-2 combines with J gene TRBJ1-2, with a weak D call TRBD1 (5 bases). Germline V lookup: CDR1 LGHNA, CDR2 YNFKEQ. V shed 0 bases and J shed 5 bases, with 16 bases lying between them. The CDR3 has 16 residues. The CDR3 reads CASSQDPGTIMYGYTF. For the CDR3, the DNA is TGTGCCAGCAGCCAAGATCCAGGGACCATCATGTATGGCTACACCTTC.

This sequence joins TRBV19 and TRBJ2-1; TRBD2 aligns across 11 bases. V was pared by 4 bases and J by 2 bases, with 4 bases of the junction left unmatched. The CDR3 extends over 16 amino acids. Germline values: CDR1 LNHDA, CDR2 SQIVND (reference sequence). DNA for the CDR3: TGTGCCAGTAGTACGCGGACTAGCGGGCCCTACAATGAGCAGTTCTTC. This translates into CASSTRTSGPYNEQFF.

The rearrangement uses TRBV28 and TRBJ2-7, with TRBD2 matching 9 bases. The CDR3 runs to 17 residues. After removal of 4 bases from V and 3 bases from J, the junction contained 13 bases not matched to a gene. CDR1 and CDR2 (germline): MDHEN, SYDVKM. CDR3 protein: CASSWGGRASVSYEQYF. As DNA, the CDR3 is TGTGCCAGCAGTTGGGGCGGGAGGGCCAGCGTAAGCTACGAGCAGTACTTC. Supplemented by reference TRBV28 and TRBJ2-7, the full variable domain reads DVKVTQSSRYLVKRTGEKVFLECVQDMDHENMFWYRQDPGLGLRLIYFSYDVKMKEKGDIPEGYSVSREKKERFSLILESASTNQTSMYLCASSWGGRASVSYEQYFGPGTRLTVT.

V is TRBV30 and J is TRBJ2-1; 10 bases agree with TRBD2. The CDR3 length is 17 residues. J lost 5 bases, V lost 3 bases, and 13 bases had no gene match. Germline V CDR1 and CDR2: GTSNPN, SVGIG (reference sequence). The CDR3 protein is CAWSPSGSPLWNNEQFF. The CDR3 bases are TGTGCCTGGAGCCCTAGCGGGAGCCCTTTGTGGAACAATGAGCAGTTCTTC.

With regard to this clone: Other DNA sequences in this sample translate to the same CDR3. The chain employs TRBV9 and TRBJ2-1; 11 bases line up with TRBD2. The germline V gene has CDR1 SGDLS and CDR2 YYNGEE. The CDR3 covers 16 residues. V shed 3 bases and J 1 base; nucleotides not matched to a gene: 3. The CDR3 region has the DNA TGTGCCAGCAGCGCAACTAGCGGGAGTTCCTACAATGAGCAGTTCTTC. Its translation: CASSATSGSSYNEQFF.

The gene calls are TRBV4-1 and TRBJ1-5, with TRBD1 identical over 7 bases. Germline V lookup: CDR1 MGHRA, CDR2 YSYEKL. There are 14 residues in the CDR3. V trimming: 4 bases; J trimming: 9 bases; junction bases outside the gene matches: 9. Written as DNA, the CDR3 is TGCGCCAGCAGCCGAGGACAGGCGGGAAGGCCCCAGCATTTT. It encodes CASSRGQAGRPQHF.

The genes are TRBV6-6 and TRBJ2-5; D gene uncertain. The CDR3 consists of 12 residues. V was clipped by 5 bases and J by 7 bases, with 11 bases between them. CDR1 is MNHNY and CDR2 is SVGAGI in the germline V gene (reference sequence). The CDR3 sequence is CASSPGVGTQYF. The CDR3 region has the DNA TGTGCCAGCAGTCCGGGCGTCGGGACCCAGTACTTC.

This chain links TRBV5-1 with TRBJ2-2, with 8 bases identical to TRBD1. V lost 4 bases to trimming and J lost 7 bases; unmatched junction nucleotides: 6. Germline V gene sequence: CDR1 SGHRS, CDR2 YFSETQ. The CDR3 totals 14 residues. The DNA for the CDR3 is TGCGCCAGCAGCCCGGACAGGGCTGGCGGGGAGCTGTTTTTT. This encodes CASSPDRAGGELFF.